The 26 T cell receptor beta chains below all came from one sample that was sequenced in a study of regulatory and conventional T cells in RAG deficiency. The method was immunoSEQ multiplex PCR; TCRdb's version includes in-frame clones alone and lacks a portion of them. Counted here are 25,000 to 35,000 clones, around 90% occurring once; the ten biggest clones make up around 5%. This sample was also put to use in a study of regulatory T cells. That paper states: Amplification used 52 TRBV primers and 13 TRBJ primers.

Sequenced input: CD8+ T cells sorted from blood. These receptors originate from a human donor in good health.

The chain recombines TRBV4-1 with TRBJ1-6; D possibly corresponds to TRBD1 (6 bases). V was trimmed by 0 bases and J by 9 bases, leaving 15 bases between them. Germline loops: CDR1 MGHRA, CDR2 YSYEKL. This CDR3 has 16 residues. The CDR3 reads CASSQDPGAPGSPLHF. The CDR3 DNA reads as TGCGCCAGCAGCCAAGATCCGGGGGCGCCCGGTTCACCCCTCCACTTT.

The chain is built from TRBV29-1 and TRBJ2-5; a possible D gene is TRBD2 (5 bases). Germline V lookup: CDR1 SQVTM, CDR2 ANQGSEA. V lost 6 bases and J 5 bases, leaving 19 bases between the germline ends. The CDR3 consists of 14 residues. CDR3 in amino acids: CSVRAWEPGETQYF. As DNA, the CDR3 is TGCAGCGTCCGAGCTTGGGAGCCCGGCGAGACCCAGTACTTC.

This chain joins TRBV9 and TRBJ1-1, with D perhaps TRBD1 (6 bases). The germline gives CDR1 SGDLS, CDR2 YYNGEE. The germline V and J ends were trimmed by 0 bases and 9 bases, with 15 bases remaining between them. The CDR3 is made up of 14 amino acids. The CDR3 loop reads CASSVEGVGAKAFF. The CDR3 nucleotides are TGTGCCAGCAGCGTAGAAGGGGTGGGGGCCAAAGCTTTCTTT.

The chain links TRBV6-1 to TRBJ2-1; no definite D call. The CDR3 totals 13 residues. In germline, CDR1 is MNHNS, CDR2 SASEGT. The V end was cut by 11 bases, the J end by 4 bases, with 15 bases between. The CDR3: CAAFPTAYNEQFF. The CDR3 DNA is TGTGCCGCGTTCCCGACGGCATACAATGAGCAGTTCTTC.

On this clone: A far larger clone lies a single base away; this is likely a read error. The J gene is TRBJ1-1, the V gene TRBV5-1; TRBD1 aligns across 8 bases. Germline loops: CDR1 SGHRS, CDR2 YFSETQ. Losses at the gene ends were 3 bases for V and 4 bases for J; bases not matched to a gene: 11. The CDR3 is made up of 16 amino acids. The CDR3 nucleotides read TGCGCCAGCAGCTCGCCCCTGGACAGGGTATCCACTGAAGCTTTCTTT. Encoded protein: CASSSPLDRVSTEAFF.

The genes are TRBV7-9 and TRBJ1-5; D is ambiguous. CDR1 and CDR2 (germline): SEHNR, FQNEAQ (reference sequence). The V end was cut by 5 bases, the J end by 0 bases, with 11 bases between. CDR3 length equals 15 residues. CDR3 nucleotide sequence: TGTGCCAGCAGCCCGGGAACACATAGCAATCAGCCCCAGCATTTT. This gives the protein CASSPGTHSNQPQHF.

This chain connects TRBV2 to TRBJ2-5; D unclear. Germline CDR1 is SNHLY and CDR2 is FYNNEI. Trimming removed 3 bases from V and 2 bases from J, with 7 bases in between. The CDR3 spans 13 residues. Here the CDR3 reads CASSDTFQETQYF. The CDR3 DNA reads as TGTGCCAGCAGTGATACGTTTCAAGAGACCCAGTACTTC.

Of note for this clone: This same CDR3 is encoded by further DNA sequences in the sample. The chain employs TRBV2 and TRBJ2-5; D may be TRBD2 (6 bases). Trimming left V 3 bases short and J 4 bases short, with 18 bases between. Germline CDR1 SNHLY, CDR2 FYNNEI. The CDR3 has 16 residues. The CDR3 coding sequence is TGTGCCAGCAGTGAGGTTTTCCGAGCGGGTGGAGAGACCCAGTACTTC. It specifies CASSEVFRAGGETQYF.

The chain combines TRBV5-1 with TRBJ1-1, with a weak D call TRBD1 (5 bases). Germline assignment: CDR1 SGHRS and CDR2 YFSETQ. The V end lost 7 bases, the J end lost 0 bases, and 10 bases lay between the germline ends. CDR3 length equals 13 residues. The CDR3, as DNA: TGCGCCAGCGGGGGAGGAATGAACACTGAAGCTTTCTTT. Encoded protein: CASGGGMNTEAFF.

The chain recombines TRBV6-5 with TRBJ2-2; no reliable D call. The CDR3 contains 15 residues. Trimming took off 0 bases at V and 4 bases at J, with 9 bases between the two ends. Germline CDR1 is MNHEY and CDR2 is SVGAGI. The CDR3 nucleotides read TGTGCCAGCAGTTACTCGTACAGCGCCACCGGGGAGCTGTTTTTT. It translates to CASSYSYSATGELFF.

The chain uses TRBV12-5 and TRBJ2-5, with D hard to call. Germline CDR1 and CDR2: LGHNT and FRNRAP. The CDR3 loop spans 15 amino acids. Trimming removed 7 bases at V and 1 base at J, with 16 bases between. As DNA, the CDR3 is TGTGCTAGTGCCGACCTATCTAATCTCCAAGAGACCCAGTACTTC. Amino acids: CASADLSNLQETQYF.

On this clone: An end of the junction does not agree with germline; a read error may underlie this. The chain couples TRBV7-2 to TRBJ1-5; D ambiguous. This CDR3 has 14 residues. CDR1 is SGHTA and CDR2 is FQGNSA in the germline V gene. The CDR3 loop is CASSLAGWNQPQHF. The CDR3 nucleotides read TGTGCCAGCAGTTTAGCGGGCTGGAATCAGCCCCAGCATTTT. The full variable domain, its missing parts supplied by reference TRBV7-2 and TRBJ1-5, is GAGVSQSPSNKVTEKGKDVELRCDPISGHTALYWYRQSLGQGLEFLIYFQGNSAPDKSGLPSDRFSAERTGGSVSTLTIQRTQQEDSAVYLCASSLAGWNQPQHFGDGTRLSIL.

The V call is TRBV19, the J call TRBJ1-1, with D perhaps TRBD1 (5 bases). Germline V gene data show CDR1 as LNHDA and CDR2 as SQIVND (reference sequence). The CDR3 has 12 amino acids. The CDR3: CAVRVANTEAFF. CDR3 DNA sequence: TGTGCTGTCAGGGTTGCTAACACTGAAGCTTTCTTT.

V gene TRBV11-3 combines with J gene TRBJ2-1, with TRBD2 identical over 10 bases. With V trimmed by 2 bases and J by 7 bases, 8 bases remained unmatched. The CDR3 length is 16 residues. Germline CDR1 and CDR2: SGHNT and YENEEA. CDR3 nucleotides: TGTGCCAGCAGCTTACCCTCTAGCGGGAGTCAGAATGAGCAGTTCTTC. Protein product: CASSLPSSGSQNEQFF.

This clone appeared once. This rearrangement joins TRBV7-9 to TRBJ2-1, with D tentatively TRBD1 or TRBD2 (5 bases each). The germline V gene has CDR1 SEHNR and CDR2 FQNEAQ (reference sequence). Trimming removed 5 bases at V and 6 bases at J, with 17 bases between. There are 15 residues in the CDR3. CDR3 DNA: TGTGCCAGCAGCCTACTGGGGGTAGTTGGCAATGAGCAGTTCTTC. Translating it yields CASSLLGVVGNEQFF.

This clone has just one count. The chain couples TRBV19 to TRBJ2-7; 8 nucleotides align to TRBD2. The germline V gene encodes CDR1 LNHDA and CDR2 SQIVND (reference sequence). The CDR3 covers 13 residues. The V and J ends lost 4 bases and 7 bases, in that order; junction bases with no gene match: 6. CDR3 nucleotide sequence: TGTGCCAGTAGTAGAGCGGGAGCCCAGGAGCAGTACTTC. It translates to CASSRAGAQEQYF. The full variable domain, rest sourced from reference TRBV19 and TRBJ2-7, is DGGITQSPKYLFRKEGQNVTLSCEQNLNHDAMYWYRQDPGQGLRLIYYSQIVNDFQKGDIAEGYSVSREKKESFPLTVTSAQKNPTAFYLCASSRAGAQEQYFGPGTRLTVT.

The chain uses TRBV6-5 and TRBJ1-1, with TRBD1 as a possible D gene (5 bases). V lost 6 bases, J lost 1 base, and 9 bases lay in between. Germline assignment: CDR1 MNHEY and CDR2 SVGAGI. This CDR3 has 13 amino acids. The CDR3 loop reads CASSPGPNTEAFF. For the CDR3, the DNA is TGTGCCAGCAGCCCGGGACCGAACACTGAAGCTTTCTTT.

The V gene is TRBV7-9, the J gene TRBJ2-1; 7 nucleotides agree with TRBD1. V was clipped by 5 bases and J by 0 bases; unmatched bases: 4. This CDR3 region has 15 residues. Germline CDR1 and CDR2: SEHNR and FQNEAQ (reference sequence). The DNA for the CDR3 is TGTGCCAGCAGCCCGGGACAGTTCTCCTACAATGAGCAGTTCTTC. Its translation: CASSPGQFSYNEQFF.

The chain carries TRBV2 and TRBJ1-3; a weak D match, TRBD1 (6 bases). There are 15 residues in the CDR3. V was pared by 6 bases and J by 4 bases, with 16 bases between. Germline CDR1 is SNHLY and CDR2 is FYNNEI. CDR3 in DNA: TGTGCCAGCAGGAGGGGGACGGCGGGAGGAAACACCATATATTTT. This encodes CASRRGTAGGNTIYF.

The V and J genes are TRBV27 and TRBJ1-2; tentative D call: TRBD1 (5 bases). The CDR3 has 14 residues. Germline V gene sequence: CDR1 MNHEY, CDR2 SMNVEV (reference sequence). V was pared by 5 bases and J by 1 base, with 11 bases between. CDR3 amino acids: CASSPPGGNYGYTF. The CDR3 DNA follows: TGTGCCAGCAGTCCCCCCGGGGGTAACTATGGCTACACCTTC.

The chain uses TRBV5-1 and TRBJ1-4; no reliable D call. CDR1 SGHRS and CDR2 YFSETQ come from the germline V gene. Between the trimmed V and J ends, which lost 4 bases and 3 bases, there was a span of 19 bases. The CDR3 loop spans 17 amino acids. In DNA form, the CDR3 reads TGCGCCAGCAGCGCAACTACCCGTACCGCGGCTAATGAAAAACTGTTTTTT. It yields the protein CASSATTRTAANEKLFF.

The J gene is TRBJ2-7, the V gene TRBV7-9; D might be TRBD2 (5 bases). The CDR3 is 16 residues long. Looked up from germline, CDR1 is SEHNR and CDR2 is FQNEAQ (reference sequence). Trimming removed 5 bases from V and 2 bases from J, with 19 bases in between. CDR3 nucleotides: TGTGCCAGCAGCCCACTCGATGGCGGGTCTACCTACGAGCAGTACTTC. Its translation is CASSPLDGGSTYEQYF.

V and J are TRBV4-1 and TRBJ2-7; D is ambiguous. The germline gives CDR1 MGHRA, CDR2 YSYEKL. The CDR3 covers 13 residues. Trimming stripped 4 bases from V and 1 base from J, with 8 bases between. The DNA of the CDR3 is TGCGCCAGCAGCCCAGAAGGTTCCTACGAGCAGTACTTC. The encoded protein is CASSPEGSYEQYF.

This clone came up once. The V call is TRBV6-4, the J call TRBJ2-7; TRBD1 matches 9 bases. The J call may not be correct, given that the DNA end is closer to TRBJ2-1. Germline V gene data show CDR1 as MRHNA and CDR2 as SNTAGT. There are 16 residues in the CDR3. Here the CDR3 DNA reads TGTGCCAGCAGTGACTCGGTGACAGGGGGCTACAATGAGCAGTTCTTC. Its protein product is CASSDSVTGGYNEQFF.

V usage is TRBV2 and J usage is TRBJ1-2; no definite D call. Trimming removed 5 bases from V and 3 bases from J, with 10 bases in between. Germline V gene data show CDR1 as SNHLY and CDR2 as FYNNEI. This CDR3 is built from 13 residues. CDR3 loop: CASSLDVYYGYTF. CDR3 DNA sequence: TGTGCCAGCAGTTTGGACGTATACTATGGCTACACCTTC.

The chain has TRBV6-1 and TRBJ1-1, with D uncertain. Per germline, CDR1 MNHNS and CDR2 SASEGT. Trimming removed 1 base from V and 0 bases from J, with 9 bases in between. This CDR3 has 15 amino acids. The chain's CDR3 is CASSEGRLLNTEAFF. CDR3 bases: TGTGCCAGCAGTGAAGGGAGATTACTGAACACTGAAGCTTTCTTT.